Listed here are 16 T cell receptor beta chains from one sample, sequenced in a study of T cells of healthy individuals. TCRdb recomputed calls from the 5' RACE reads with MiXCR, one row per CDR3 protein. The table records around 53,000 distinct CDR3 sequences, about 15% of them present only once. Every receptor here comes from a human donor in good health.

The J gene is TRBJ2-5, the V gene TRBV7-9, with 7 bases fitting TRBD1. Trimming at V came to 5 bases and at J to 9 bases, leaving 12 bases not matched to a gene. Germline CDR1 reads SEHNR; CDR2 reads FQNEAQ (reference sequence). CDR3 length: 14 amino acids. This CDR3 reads CASSPDRPEAPQYF. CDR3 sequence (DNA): TGTGCCAGCAGCCCGGACAGGCCGGAAGCTCCCCAGTACTTC.

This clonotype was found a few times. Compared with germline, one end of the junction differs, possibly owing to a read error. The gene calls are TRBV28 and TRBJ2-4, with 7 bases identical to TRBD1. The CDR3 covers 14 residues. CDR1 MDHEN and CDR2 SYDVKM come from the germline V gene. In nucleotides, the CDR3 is TGTGCCAGCAGTTTTGGACAGGCCACAAACATTCAGTACTTC. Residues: CASSFGQATNIQYF.

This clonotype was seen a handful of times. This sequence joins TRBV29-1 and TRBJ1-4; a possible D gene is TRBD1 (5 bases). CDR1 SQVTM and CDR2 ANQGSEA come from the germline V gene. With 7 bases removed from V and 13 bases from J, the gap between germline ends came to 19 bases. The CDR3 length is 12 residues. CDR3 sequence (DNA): TGCAGCGCAGAAACCCGACAGAGGCGACTGTTTTTT. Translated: CSAETRQRRLFF.

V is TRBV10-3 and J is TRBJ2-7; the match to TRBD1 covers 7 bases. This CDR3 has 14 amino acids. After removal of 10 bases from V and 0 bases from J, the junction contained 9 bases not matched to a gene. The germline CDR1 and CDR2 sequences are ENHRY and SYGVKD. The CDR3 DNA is TGTGCCACAAAGCTGGACAGGAGCTCCTACGAGCAGTACTTC. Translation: CATKLDRSSYEQYF.

The CDR3, as DNA: TGTGCCAGCAGCTATAAAGAGGGGAGAGGTGCTGAAAAACTGTTTTTT. This codes for CASSYKEGRGAEKLFF. The rearrangement links TRBV7-9 to TRBJ1-4, with a weak D call TRBD1 (5 bases). V was shortened by 4 bases and J by 7 bases, with 19 bases between the two germline ends. Looked up from germline, CDR1 is SEHNR and CDR2 is FQNEAQ (reference sequence). The length of the CDR3 is 16 residues.

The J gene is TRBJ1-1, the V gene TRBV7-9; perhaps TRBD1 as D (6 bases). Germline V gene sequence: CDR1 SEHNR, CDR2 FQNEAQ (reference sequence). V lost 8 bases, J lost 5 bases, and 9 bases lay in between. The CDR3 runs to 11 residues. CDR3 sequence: CASFDRTEAFF. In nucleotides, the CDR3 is TGTGCCAGCTTTGACAGGACTGAAGCTTTCTTT.

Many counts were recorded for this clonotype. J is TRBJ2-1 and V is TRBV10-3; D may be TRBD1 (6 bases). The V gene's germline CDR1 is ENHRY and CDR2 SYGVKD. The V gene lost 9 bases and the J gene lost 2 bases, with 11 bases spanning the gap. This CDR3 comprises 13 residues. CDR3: CAMRTDPYNEQFF. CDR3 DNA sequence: TGTGCCATGAGGACAGATCCCTACAATGAGCAGTTCTTC.

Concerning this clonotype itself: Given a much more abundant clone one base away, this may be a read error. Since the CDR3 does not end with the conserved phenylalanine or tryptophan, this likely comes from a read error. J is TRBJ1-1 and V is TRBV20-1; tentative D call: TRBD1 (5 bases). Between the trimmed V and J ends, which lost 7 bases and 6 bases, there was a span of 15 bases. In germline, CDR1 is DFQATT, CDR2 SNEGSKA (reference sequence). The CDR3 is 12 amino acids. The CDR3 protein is CSVRGDLAEAFS. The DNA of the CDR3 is TGCAGTGTCCGGGGGGATCTGGCTGAAGCTTTCTCT.

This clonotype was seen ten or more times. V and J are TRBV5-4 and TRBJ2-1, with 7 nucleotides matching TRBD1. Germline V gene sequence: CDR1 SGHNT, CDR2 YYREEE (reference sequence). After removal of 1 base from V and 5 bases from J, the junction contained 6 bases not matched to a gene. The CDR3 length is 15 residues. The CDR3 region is CASSLRTGENNEQFF. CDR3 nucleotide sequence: TGTGCCAGCAGCTTGCGCACAGGGGAAAACAATGAGCAGTTCTTC.

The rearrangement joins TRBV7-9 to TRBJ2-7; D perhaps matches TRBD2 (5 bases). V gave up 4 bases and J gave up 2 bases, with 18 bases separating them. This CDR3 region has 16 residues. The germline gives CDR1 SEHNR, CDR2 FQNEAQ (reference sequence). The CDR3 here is CASSSLGGLRPYEQYF. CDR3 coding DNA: TGTGCCAGCAGCTCCCTCGGCGGGCTAAGGCCCTACGAGCAGTACTTC.

The CDR3 DNA is TGCGCCAGCAGTGCAAGCTCTGGAAACACCATATATTTT. Protein product: CASSASSGNTIYF. The chain recombines TRBV10-1 with TRBJ1-3; D not certain. From germline, CDR1 is WNHNN and CDR2 SYGVQD (reference sequence). The CDR3 is 13 amino acids. Trimming took off 4 bases at V and 0 bases at J, with 4 bases between the two ends.

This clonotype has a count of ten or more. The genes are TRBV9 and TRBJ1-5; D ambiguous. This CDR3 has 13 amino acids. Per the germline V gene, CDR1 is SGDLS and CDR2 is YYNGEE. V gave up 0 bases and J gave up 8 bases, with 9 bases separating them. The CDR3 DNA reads TGTGCCAGCAGCGTAGGTGAGGGAAAGCCCCAGCATTTT. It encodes CASSVGEGKPQHF.

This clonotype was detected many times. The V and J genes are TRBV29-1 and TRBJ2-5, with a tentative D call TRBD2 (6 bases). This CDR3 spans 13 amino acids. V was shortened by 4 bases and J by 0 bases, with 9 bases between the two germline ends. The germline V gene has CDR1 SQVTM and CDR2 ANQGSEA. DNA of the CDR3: TGCAGCGTTGTCCGGGAGTACCAAGAGACCCAGTACTTC. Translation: CSVVREYQETQYF.

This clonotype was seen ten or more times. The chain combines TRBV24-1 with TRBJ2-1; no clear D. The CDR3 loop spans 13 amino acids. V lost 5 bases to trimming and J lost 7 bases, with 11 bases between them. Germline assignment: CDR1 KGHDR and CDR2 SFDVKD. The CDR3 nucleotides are TGTGCCACCAGTGTCCCATATGAGAATGAGCAGTTCTTC. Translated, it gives CATSVPYENEQFF.

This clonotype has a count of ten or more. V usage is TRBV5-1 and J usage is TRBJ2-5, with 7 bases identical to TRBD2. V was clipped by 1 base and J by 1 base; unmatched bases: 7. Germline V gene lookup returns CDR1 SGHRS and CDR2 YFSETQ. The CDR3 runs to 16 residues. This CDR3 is CASSLSPSGTQETQYF. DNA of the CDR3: TGCGCCAGCAGCTTGAGTCCTAGCGGTACCCAAGAGACCCAGTACTTC.

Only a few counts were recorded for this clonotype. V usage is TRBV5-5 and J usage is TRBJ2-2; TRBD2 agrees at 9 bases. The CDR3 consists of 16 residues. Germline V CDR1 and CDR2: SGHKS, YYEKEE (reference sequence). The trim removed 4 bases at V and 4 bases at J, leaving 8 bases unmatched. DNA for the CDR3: TGTGCCAGCAGCCGATTTTGGCGGGAGGGCACCGGGGAGCTGTTTTTT. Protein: CASSRFWREGTGELFF.